What follows are 25 T cell receptor beta chains derived from one specimen sequenced in a study of graft-versus-host responses after intestinal transplantation. Here immunoSEQ multiplex PCR was the method, and the copy in TCRdb shows in-frame clones only, minus some. The sample contains about 85,000 clones, 83% of which appear only once. The antigens of these receptors remain unknown. The specimen comprised unstimulated CD8+ T cells sorted from spleen or lymph node cells, sampled before intestinal transplant. The source is a human donor who received an intestinal transplant.

This clone has just one count. As DNA, the CDR3 is TGTGCCAGCAGCTTGGGACTAGCGGACGAGCAGTACTTC. Translating it yields CASSLGLADEQYF. The chain employs TRBV5-5 and TRBJ2-7, with TRBD2 matching 9 bases. CDR1 and CDR2 from the germline V gene are SGHKS and YYEKEE (reference sequence). This CDR3 comprises 13 residues. Trimming took 0 bases from V and 5 from J; bases not matched to a gene: 0.

This clone came up once. The rearrangement uses TRBV6-5 and TRBJ2-1; TRBD1 or TRBD2 may be the D gene (7 bases each). The V gene lost 2 bases and the J gene lost 9 bases, with 20 bases spanning the gap. The CDR3 has 16 amino acids. Per germline, CDR1 MNHEY and CDR2 SVGAGI. CDR3 in DNA: TGTGCCAGCAGTTACCCGGCCGGGGGGCCAGGGGGTGAGCAGTTCTTC. Its protein is CASSYPAGGPGGEQFF.

CDR3 bases: TGCAGCGGGGAGGGGCCCCAAGAGACCCAGTACTTC. It specifies CSGEGPQETQYF. The chain uses TRBV29-1 and TRBJ2-5; 7 nucleotides agree with TRBD2. Germline values: CDR1 SQVTM, CDR2 ANQGSEA. The CDR3 sequence is 12 residues long. The V and J ends lost 7 bases and 1 base, in that order; junction bases with no gene match: 3.

The chain employs TRBV29-1 and TRBJ2-2; 9 nucleotides match TRBD1. Germline CDR1 SQVTM, CDR2 ANQGSEA. Trimming took 3 bases from V and 3 from J; bases not matched to a gene: 2. The CDR3 spans 14 residues. For the CDR3, the DNA is TGCAGCGTTGATAGGACAGGGGACACCGGGGAGCTGTTTTTT. The encoded protein is CSVDRTGDTGELFF.

This chain joins TRBV19 and TRBJ2-3; a possible D gene is TRBD2 (5 bases). V shed 3 bases and J shed 1 base, with 8 bases lying between them. The CDR3 is 14 residues long. Per germline, CDR1 LNHDA and CDR2 SQIVND (reference sequence). Here the CDR3 DNA reads TGTGCCAGTAGTATGGGAGCGGGCACAGATACGCAGTATTTT. This gives the protein CASSMGAGTDTQYF.

The chain has TRBV28 and TRBJ2-7; D remains ambiguous. There are 13 residues in the CDR3. CDR1 is MDHEN, CDR2 SYDVKM, per germline. V lost 0 bases and J 6 bases, leaving 9 bases between the germline ends. This CDR3 is CASSLWWSSEQYF. The CDR3 bases are TGTGCCAGCAGTTTATGGTGGAGCTCCGAGCAGTACTTC.

This chain connects TRBV27 to TRBJ1-3; TRBD1 aligns across 8 bases. The CDR3 runs to 13 residues. The germline CDR1 and CDR2 sequences are MNHEY and SMNVEV (reference sequence). With V trimmed by 9 bases and J by 4 bases, 5 bases remained unmatched. CDR3 protein: CASMTGDGNTIYF. As DNA, the CDR3 is TGTGCCAGTATGACAGGGGACGGAAACACCATATATTTT.

The chain is built from TRBV14 and TRBJ2-7, with D possibly matching TRBD1 (5 bases). The length of the CDR3 is 12 residues. CDR1 and CDR2 (germline): SGHDN, FVKESK. V was clipped by 5 bases and J by 5 bases, with 10 bases between them. The CDR3 loop reads CASSSRVHEQYF. CDR3 DNA: TGTGCCAGCAGCTCCAGGGTACACGAGCAGTACTTC.

Concerning this clone itself: Other DNA sequences in this specimen translate into the identical CDR3. This chain connects TRBV11-2 to TRBJ2-7; maybe TRBD1 (5 bases). V lost 3 bases, J lost 0 bases, and 9 bases lay in between. Germline values: CDR1 SGHAT, CDR2 FQNNGV. The CDR3 has 14 residues. The CDR3 is CASSFGASSYEQYF. As DNA, the CDR3 is TGTGCCAGCAGCTTTGGGGCGAGCTCCTACGAGCAGTACTTC.

The rearrangement uses TRBV19 and TRBJ2-7; TRBD2 aligns across 8 bases. The CDR3 has 13 residues. CDR1 and CDR2 from the germline V gene are LNHDA and SQIVND (reference sequence). Unmatched junction bases numbered 3, after V lost 5 bases and J lost 3 bases. The CDR3 nucleotides are TGTGCCAGTAGTGCGGGGGGCCGCTACGAGCAGTACTTC. This gives the protein CASSAGGRYEQYF.

The chain recombines TRBV4-1 with TRBJ1-2; tentative D call: TRBD1 (5 bases). The CDR3 loop spans 19 amino acids. Trimming pared 0 bases from V and 3 bases from J, leaving 23 bases between. Germline CDR1 MGHRA, CDR2 YSYEKL. Here the CDR3 DNA reads TGCGCCAGCAGCCAAGACCCACCGGAGGGTTGGGGACCCCACTATGGCTACACCTTC. Protein product: CASSQDPPEGWGPHYGYTF.

The chain employs TRBV27 and TRBJ2-2, with 7 bases aligning to TRBD1. The J segment lost 3 bases and the V segment lost 0 bases, leaving 7 bases of the junction unmatched. The CDR3 runs to 17 residues. Germline lookup yields CDR1 MNHEY and CDR2 SMNVEV (reference sequence). The CDR3 sequence: CASSLSGGGWDTGELFF. CDR3 in DNA: TGTGCCAGCAGTTTATCAGGGGGCGGGTGGGACACCGGGGAGCTGTTTTTT.

The genes are TRBV5-1 and TRBJ1-2, with 7 nucleotides matching TRBD1. Germline V lookup: CDR1 SGHRS, CDR2 YFSETQ. The CDR3 is 15 amino acids. The J segment lost 5 bases and the V segment lost 1 base, leaving 8 bases of the junction unmatched. CDR3 DNA sequence: TGCGCCAGCAGCTTGAGCGTGGGGACAGATTATGGCTACACCTTC. It encodes CASSLSVGTDYGYTF.

The chain links TRBV4-1 to TRBJ1-2; no clear D. The CDR3 sequence is 14 residues long. V was cut by 0 bases and J by 2 bases, with 7 bases left in between. Germline assignment: CDR1 MGHRA and CDR2 YSYEKL. The CDR3 region has the DNA TGCGCCAGCAGCCAAGAAGGAGGGAACTATGGCTACACCTTC. Encoded protein: CASSQEGGNYGYTF.

The CDR3 sequence is CASSSLRGGDEAFF. DNA for the CDR3: TGTGCCAGCAGCTCACTTCGGGGCGGGGATGAAGCTTTCTTT. The chain recombines TRBV7-9 with TRBJ1-1, with D tentatively TRBD1 (5 bases). Germline CDR1 SEHNR, CDR2 FQNEAQ (reference sequence). Trimming removed 4 bases at V and 7 bases at J, with 16 bases between. CDR3 length: 14 amino acids.

The chain recombines TRBV7-2 with TRBJ1-3, with a tentative D call TRBD1 (5 bases). V was pared by 2 bases and J by 3 bases, with 8 bases between. This CDR3 is 14 amino acids long. Germline CDR1 reads SGHTA; CDR2 reads FQGNSA. The CDR3 region is CASSLQGSGNTIYF. The CDR3 DNA sequence: TGTGCCAGCAGCTTACAGGGTAGTGGAAACACCATATATTTT.

This chain connects TRBV28 to TRBJ2-3, with D hard to call. Germline-derived CDR1 and CDR2 are MDHEN and SYDVKM. V dropped 3 bases and J dropped 2 bases, with 18 bases sitting between them. The CDR3 is 17 residues long. The DNA of the CDR3 is TGTGCCAGCAGTTTCCAGTTCCGTCACCCTCTCACAGATACGCAGTATTTT. Translated, it gives CASSFQFRHPLTDTQYF. Variable domain in full (rest from reference TRBV28 and TRBJ2-3): DVKVTQSSRYLVKRTGEKVFLECVQDMDHENMFWYRQDPGLGLRLIYFSYDVKMKEKGDIPEGYSVSREKKERFSLILESASTNQTSMYLCASSFQFRHPLTDTQYFGPGTRLTVL.

J is TRBJ1-5 and V is TRBV6-5; D is uncertain. The CDR3 totals 10 residues. Germline values: CDR1 MNHEY, CDR2 SVGAGI. Trimming took 8 bases from V and 5 from J, leaving 4 bases between them. The CDR3 region is CASGYQPQHF. DNA of the CDR3: TGTGCCAGCGGCTATCAGCCCCAGCATTTT.

Regarding this clone: Additional DNA sequences in this sample encode the identical CDR3. This rearrangement joins TRBV28 to TRBJ2-7; D unresolved. This CDR3 has 11 residues. Germline CDR1 reads MDHEN; CDR2 reads SYDVKM. Trimming cost V 3 bases and J 0 bases, with 0 bases left between them. This CDR3 is CASSFSYEQYF. CDR3 nucleotides: TGTGCCAGCAGTTTCTCCTACGAGCAGTACTTC.

This chain joins TRBV9 and TRBJ2-3; 9 bases match TRBD1. The germline CDR1 and CDR2 sequences are SGDLS and YYNGEE. The V and J ends lost 0 bases and 5 bases, in that order; junction bases with no gene match: 4. The CDR3 contains 15 residues. The CDR3 is CASSVEGTGLDTQYF. The CDR3 DNA is TGTGCCAGCAGCGTAGAGGGGACAGGGCTAGATACGCAGTATTTT.

This clone was observed once. This chain connects TRBV28 to TRBJ2-5; 9 nucleotides match TRBD1. The CDR3 is 17 amino acids. Germline V gives CDR1 MDHEN, CDR2 SYDVKM. V dropped 1 base and J dropped 4; count of bases not matched to a gene: 10. Written as DNA, the CDR3 is TGTGCCAGCAGTTTATTCCTGTACAGGGGGCCGAGAGAGACCCAGTACTTC. It translates to CASSLFLYRGPRETQYF.

This chain joins TRBV19 and TRBJ2-1; 9 bases are a match to TRBD2. The length of the CDR3 is 15 residues. CDR1 is LNHDA and CDR2 is SQIVND in the germline V gene (reference sequence). The trim removed 1 base at V and 4 bases at J, leaving 2 bases unmatched. CDR3 DNA sequence: TGTGCCAGTAGTATAGCTAGCGGGATTTACAATGAGCAGTTCTTC. Its protein is CASSIASGIYNEQFF.

This chain connects TRBV4-1 to TRBJ2-4, with D perhaps matching TRBD1 (5 bases). The germline CDR1 and CDR2 sequences are MGHRA and YSYEKL. Between the trimmed V and J ends, which lost 5 bases and 2 bases, there was a span of 19 bases. The CDR3 has 17 amino acids. In DNA form, the CDR3 reads TGCGCCAGCAGCTTCTACCACCAGGGCTACTCCAAAAACATTCAGTACTTC. Residues: CASSFYHQGYSKNIQYF.

This chain connects TRBV28 to TRBJ2-2; no clear D. This CDR3 region has 14 residues. Per the germline V gene, CDR1 is MDHEN and CDR2 is SYDVKM. V was trimmed by 1 base and J by 1 base, leaving 4 bases between them. The CDR3 region is CASSLSVNTGELFF. CDR3 nucleotide sequence: TGTGCCAGCAGTTTATCGGTGAACACCGGGGAGCTGTTTTTT.

A remark on this clone: This specimen includes other DNA sequences encoding the same CDR3. This chain connects TRBV27 to TRBJ2-5, with no clear D. The CDR3 consists of 11 residues. Trimming removed 6 bases at V and 4 bases at J, with 6 bases between. Germline CDR1 and CDR2: MNHEY and SMNVEV (reference sequence). The chain's CDR3 is CASSLGETQYF. DNA of the CDR3: TGTGCCAGCAGCCTTGGAGAGACCCAGTACTTC.